These 2 T cell receptor beta chains share one sample of origin, sequenced in a study of a mutant IDH1 vaccine in newly diagnosed glioma. Which antigens these TCRs recognize remains unknown. Time point in this sample: week 5, during vaccination. Every single dose of the vaccine, 300 ug of mutant IDH1 20-mer peptide, came with topical imiquimod. The protocol was immunoSEQ multiplex PCR, while the TCRdb copy is restricted to in-frame clones and leaves out a portion. The repertoire includes around 30,000 clones, 45% to 70% of them detected once, and approximately 10% sits in the top ten. The sequences come from PBMCs, collected from a glioma patient whose treatment included an IDH1 peptide vaccine. These receptors were taken from a young woman with glioma.

The J gene is TRBJ2-5, the V gene TRBV4-1, with D uncertain. The end of the DNA is better explained by TRBJ2-7, so the J call may be wrong. The CDR3 is made up of 13 amino acids. Germline V gives CDR1 MGHRA, CDR2 YSYEKL. CDR3 region: CASSQARAYEQYF. The CDR3 DNA reads as TGCGCCAGCAGCCAGGCCCGGGCCTACGAGCAGTACTTC.

This rearrangement joins TRBV10-3 to TRBJ2-1; tentatively, D is TRBD1 or TRBD2 (5 bases each). Trimming took 5 bases from V and 5 from J, leaving 16 bases between them. The CDR3 runs to 15 residues. The germline gives CDR1 ENHRY, CDR2 SYGVKD. CDR3 sequence (DNA): TGTGCCATCAGTCGGGGCGGGCAGATGGACAATGAGCAGTTCTTC. The encoded protein is CAISRGGQMDNEQFF.